A selection of T cell receptor beta chains follows, all from one sample in a study of CD8 T cells in Susac syndrome. Via MiXCR, TCRdb re-called the immunoSEQ multiplex PCR reads, giving one row per CDR3 protein. The table records about 210,000 distinct CDR3 sequences, less than 95% of them present only once. Sequencing was carried out using CD4+ T cells from PBMCs. These receptors originate from a human donor with Susac syndrome. The CDR3 runs from the conserved cysteine through the conserved F or W. The D gene is left open where the match is weak. Clone size is given for some rows only: seen once, a few or many times, or a class if the clone is expanded.

d_gene	abundance	v_gene	j_gene	CDR3aa	CDR3nt
.	.	TRBV30	TRBJ1-1	CAWNQRGTEAFF	TGTGCCTGGAACCAGAGGGGCACTGAAGCTTTCTTT
.	.	TRBV20-1	TRBJ1-1	CSVPGGETEAFF	TGCAGTGTCCCGGGGGGTGAAACTGAAGCTTTCTTT
TRBD2	.	TRBV15	TRBJ2-3	CATSRDMASGLTDTQYF	TGTGCCACCAGCAGAGATATGGCTAGCGGTCTAACAGATACGCAGTATTTT
.	.	TRBV20-1	TRBJ1-5	CSARDPLGGNQPQHF	TGCAGTGCTAGAGACCCCCTAGGGGGCAATCAGCCCCAGCATTTT
TRBD1	.	TRBV5-4	TRBJ1-2	CASSLRQGAHTF	TGTGCCAGCAGCTTGAGACAGGGGGCACACACCTTC
.	.	TRBV30	TRBJ1-5	CAWRSQLNQPQHF	TGTGCCTGGAGGTCCCAGTTGAATCAGCCCCAGCATTTT
TRBD1	.	TRBV29-1	TRBJ1-2	CSGGTGRSGYGYTF	TGCAGCGGTGGGACAGGGAGATCGGGCTATGGCTACACCTTC
.	once	TRBV6-5	TRBJ1-5	CASSQGPGPQHF	TGTGCCAGCAGTCAGGGTCCAGGGCCCCAGCATTTT
.	few	TRBV4-3	TRBJ1-6	CASSQDADNSPLHF	TGCGCCAGCAGCCAAGATGCGGATAATTCACCCCTCCACTTT
TRBD1	.	TRBV30	TRBJ1-5	CAWGTGDSNQPQHF	TGTGCCTGGGGGACAGGGGATAGCAATCAGCCCCAGCATTTT
.	once	TRBV5-1	TRBJ1-1	CASSFQTSASVMNTEAFF	TGCGCCAGCAGCTTTCAAACCAGCGCCTCGGTCATGAACACTGAAGCTTTCTTT
.	.	TRBV27	TRBJ1-1	CASSLSIGGEAFF	TGTGCCAGCAGTTTATCGATAGGGGGGGAAGCTTTCTTT
.	.	TRBV27	TRBJ1-5	CASSLSVNRNQPQHF	TGTGCCAGCAGTTTATCCGTGAACAGGAATCAGCCCCAGCATTTT
TRBD1	.	TRBV9	TRBJ1-6	CASSPAGTASSPLHF	TGTGCCAGCAGCCCAGCTGGGACAGCCAGTTCACCCCTCCACTTT
.	.	TRBV12-3/TRBV12-4	TRBJ2-3	CASSLPGTDTQYF	TGTGCCAGCAGTTTACCGGGCACAGATACGCAGTATTTT
.	once	TRBV12-3/TRBV12-4	TRBJ2-4	CASSLARGAGIQYF	TGTGCCAGCAGTTTAGCAAGGGGGGCAGGCATTCAGTACTTC
TRBD1	once	TRBV4-2	TRBJ2-2	CASSQDSRDRDNTEELFF	TGTGCCAGCAGCCAAGATAGTCGGGACAGGGACAACACCGAGGAGCTGTTTTTT
.	once	TRBV20-1	TRBJ1-1	CSAREGKREAFF	TGCAGTGCTAGAGAGGGGAAACGTGAAGCTTTCTTT
.	.	TRBV5-6	TRBJ1-5	CASRIRGEGNQPQHF	TGTGCCAGCAGGATTCGGGGGGAGGGCAATCAGCCCCAGCATTTT
.	.	TRBV4-1	TRBJ2-3	CASSQGRGFGTDTQYF	TGCGCCAGCAGCCAAGGCAGGGGCTTTGGTACAGATACGCAGTATTTT
.	.	TRBV12-3/TRBV12-4	TRBJ1-2	CASSALRGHYGYTF	TGTGCCAGCAGCGCCCTTAGGGGTCACTATGGCTACACCTTC
.	.	TRBV18	TRBJ1-1	CASSPMGGYTEAFF	TGTGCCAGCTCACCCATGGGGGGGTACACTGAAGCTTTCTTT
.	.	TRBV7-3	TRBJ2-5	CASSLFGETQYF	TGTGCCAGCAGCTTATTTGGGGAGACCCAGTACTTC
TRBD1	.	TRBV30	TRBJ1-1	CAWSWTGGAEAFF	TGTGCCTGGAGTTGGACAGGGGGGGCTGAAGCTTTCTTT
TRBD1	.	TRBV7-9	TRBJ1-2	CASSYRDRGRGGGYTF	TGTGCCAGCAGCTACCGGGACAGGGGACGGGGAGGCGGCTACACCTTC
.	.	TRBV12-3/TRBV12-4	TRBJ2-2	CASRREDTGELFF	TGTGCCAGCAGGAGGGAGGACACCGGGGAGCTGTTTTTT
TRBD1	once	TRBV20-1	TRBJ1-3	CSARVDRGDLSGNTIYF	TGCAGTGCTAGAGTTGACAGGGGGGACCTCTCTGGAAACACCATATATTTT
.	.	TRBV18	TRBJ2-5	CASSPRADFSGMGETQYF	TGTGCCAGCTCACCTAGGGCAGATTTTAGCGGCATGGGGGAGACCCAGTACTTC
.	.	TRBV2	TRBJ1-1	CASSEAPLRTEAFF	TGTGCCAGCAGTGAAGCTCCTCTTCGCACTGAAGCTTTCTTT
.	.	TRBV28	TRBJ1-4	CASSLSAVSEKLFF	TGTGCCAGCAGTTTATCGGCGGTTAGTGAAAAACTGTTTTTT
TRBD1	once	TRBV19	TRBJ1-1	CASSITGEEGTEAFF	TGTGCCAGTAGTATCACAGGGGAGGAGGGCACTGAAGCTTTCTTT
.	.	TRBV20-1	TRBJ1-5	CSAREGQPNQPQHF	TGCAGTGCTAGAGAAGGACAGCCCAATCAGCCCCAGCATTTT
.	.	TRBV19	TRBJ2-7	CASSIEVSYCEQYF	TGTGCCAGTAGTATTGAGGTCTCCTATTGCGAGCAGTACTTC
.	.	TRBV4-1	TRBJ2-2	CASSPQPEYLPGELFF	TGCGCCAGCAGCCCGCAACCTGAGTATCTCCCCGGGGAGCTGTTTTTT
.	.	TRBV5-1	TRBJ2-3	CASSLTGGTYTDTQYF	TGCGCCAGCAGCTTAACCGGCGGCACCTACACAGATACGCAGTATTTT
TRBD1	.	TRBV27	TRBJ2-7	CASSFRDSTSYEQYF	TGTGCCAGCAGTTTCCGGGACAGCACATCCTACGAGCAGTACTTC
.	.	TRBV19	TRBJ2-2	CASRFTGELFF	TGTGCCAGTAGATTTACCGGGGAGCTGTTTTTT
TRBD1	.	TRBV27	TRBJ1-5	CASSETGRVNQPQHF	TGTGCCAGCAGTGAGACAGGGCGGGTCAATCAGCCCCAGCATTTT
.	.	TRBV12-5	TRBJ1-5	CASGLVQSTWVGNQPQHF	TGTGCTAGTGGTTTGGTACAGTCTACCTGGGTTGGCAATCAGCCCCAGCATTTT
TRBD1	.	TRBV14	TRBJ1-1	CASSGTGRLQNTEAFF	TGTGCCAGCAGCGGGACAGGCCGACTCCAAAACACTGAAGCTTTCTTT
.	few	TRBV27	TRBJ1-3	CASSLAAGNTIYF	TGTGCCAGCAGTTTGGCGGCGGGAAACACCATATATTTT
TRBD2	.	TRBV20-1	TRBJ2-7	CSARNRDYFVYEQYF	TGCAGTGCCAGAAACCGGGACTACTTCGTCTACGAGCAGTACTTC
.	.	TRBV6-6	TRBJ2-3	CASSPTTGRGADTQYF	TGTGCCAGCAGTCCCACAACAGGGCGCGGCGCAGATACGCAGTATTTT
TRBD1	.	TRBV12-3/TRBV12-4	TRBJ1-5	CASSLWGDRDNQPQHF	TGTGCCAGCAGTTTATGGGGCGACAGGGACAATCAGCCCCAGCATTTT
.	.	TRBV20-1	TRBJ1-1	CSARAGNTEAFF	TGCAGTGCTAGAGCAGGGAACACTGAAGCTTTCTTT
TRBD1	.	TRBV29-1	TRBJ2-7	CSVVNPRTGLGEQYF	TGCAGCGTCGTGAACCCTAGGACAGGGCTGGGGGAGCAGTACTTC
.	.	TRBV5-4	TRBJ1-1	CASSPGIPNTEAFF	TGTGCCAGCAGCCCCGGGATTCCGAACACTGAAGCTTTCTTT
.	.	TRBV20-1	TRBJ1-1	CSARDRQAGEAFF	TGCAGTGCTAGGGATCGACAGGCTGGTGAAGCTTTCTTT
.	.	TRBV19	TRBJ2-3	CASSTGNSDTQYF	TGTGCCAGTAGTACGGGCAACTCGGATACGCAGTATTTT
.	.	TRBV6-5	TRBJ1-2	CASSERAYGYTF	TGTGCCAGCAGCGAACGGGCCTATGGCTACACCTTC
.	.	TRBV20-1	TRBJ1-2	CSAIGGPGNYGYTF	TGCAGTGCTATCGGGGGCCCCGGGAACTATGGCTACACCTTC
TRBD1	once	TRBV29-1	TRBJ1-2	CSVVGQGARGYTF	TGCAGCGTCGTGGGACAGGGGGCGCGGGGCTACACCTTC
.	.	TRBV11-2	TRBJ1-1	CASSLDQPRPEAFF	TGTGCCAGCAGCTTAGATCAGCCCAGGCCTGAAGCTTTCTTT
.	.	TRBV29-1	TRBJ2-7	CSVVGSSYEQYF	TGCAGCGTTGTCGGATCCTCCTACGAGCAGTACTTC
.	.	TRBV10-3	TRBJ1-1	CAISAEGNTEAFF	TGTGCCATCAGTGCCGAGGGGAACACTGAAGCTTTCTTT
.	.	TRBV7-2	TRBJ1-1	CASSWARGQNTEAFF	TGTGCCAGCAGCTGGGCGCGGGGACAGAACACTGAAGCTTTCTTT
.	.	TRBV30	TRBJ1-1	CAWREYTEAFF	TGTGCCTGGAGGGAGTACACTGAAGCTTTCTTT